The present T cell receptor beta chain was sequenced within a study of human T cells and chemical hapten exposure. One entry per CDR3 protein, called by TCRdb with MiXCR from the RACE reads. The data contain tens of thousands of distinct CDR3 sequences, about a tenth of them seen just once; the ten biggest clones take up around 1.6%. Time point indicated: patch test 2, 6 weeks after DPC sensitization. The treatment is: therapeutic diphenylcyclopropenone sensitization with weekly scalp DPC. The length of the CDR3 is 13 residues. Trimming removed 6 bases from V and 7 bases from J; junction bases left unmatched: 4. Germline V gene lookup returns CDR1 SGHTA and CDR2 FQGNSA.

The source material was whole blood, sampled in connection with sensitization to the hapten diphenylcyclopropenone (DPC). V and J are TRBV7-2 and TRBJ1-4, with TRBD1 matching 8 bases. The sequence derives from a woman aged 45-60 years with alopecia areata. Some clones in this sample may be carry-over from other donors' samples. CDR3 residues: CASRLGQGEKLFF. The CDR3 DNA follows: TGTGCCAGCAGGCTTGGACAGGGTGAAAAACTGTTTTTT.